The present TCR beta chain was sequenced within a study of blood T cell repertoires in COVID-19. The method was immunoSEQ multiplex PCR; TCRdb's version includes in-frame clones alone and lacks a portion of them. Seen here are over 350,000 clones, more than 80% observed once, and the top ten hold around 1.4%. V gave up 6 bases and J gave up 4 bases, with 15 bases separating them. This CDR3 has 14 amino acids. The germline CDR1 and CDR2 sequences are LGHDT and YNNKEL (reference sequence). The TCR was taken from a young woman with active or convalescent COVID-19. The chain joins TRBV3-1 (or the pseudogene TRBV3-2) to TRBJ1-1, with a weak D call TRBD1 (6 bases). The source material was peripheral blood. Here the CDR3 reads CASRLQDSLTEAFF. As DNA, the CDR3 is TGTGCCAGCAGGTTACAGGACAGCCTCACTGAAGCTTTCTTT.